These 16 T cell receptor beta chains originate from one sample sequenced in a study of cytomegalovirus exposure and HLA in healthy donors. In the PCR, 60 Vbeta and 13 Jbeta primers were used. The data were produced by immunoSEQ multiplex PCR, yet TCRdb's version contains in-frame clones alone and is incomplete. The sample includes a few hundred thousand clones, more than 65% seen only once; the top ten take 1.8%. The specimen was PBMCs. Source of these receptors: a woman aged 30 to 39 in good health and CMV-seronegative.

V and J are TRBV27 and TRBJ2-5; D perhaps matches TRBD1 (6 bases). The J call may be in error: the DNA end matches TRBJ2-7 better. Germline CDR1 MNHEY, CDR2 SMNVEV (reference sequence). The CDR3 consists of 15 residues. The CDR3 DNA reads as TGTGCCAGCAGTTTAAGTACAGGGAGAACCTACGAGCAGTACTTC. This gives the protein CASSLSTGRTYEQYF.

This clone was recorded only once. The chain is built from TRBV6-1 and TRBJ1-5; TRBD1 is a possible D gene (6 bases). The CDR3 is 14 amino acids. Trimming pared 2 bases from V and 10 bases from J, leaving 15 bases between. Germline V gives CDR1 MNHNS, CDR2 SASEGT. CDR3 sequence reads: CASSESRGGGPQHF. CDR3 in DNA: TGTGCCAGCAGTGAAAGTAGGGGGGGTGGCCCCCAGCATTTT.

CDR3 amino acids: CASSEEGTGFGYTF. In DNA, the CDR3 is TGTGCCAGCAGTGAAGAGGGGACAGGGTTCGGCTACACCTTC. The rearrangement uses TRBV6-1 and TRBJ1-2, with 9 bases aligning to TRBD1. The CDR3 runs 14 residues. The junction had 5 bases not matched to a gene; V was cut back by 1 base and J by 8 bases. The germline V gene has CDR1 MNHNS and CDR2 SASEGT.

V is TRBV5-4 and J is TRBJ2-5; D might be TRBD2 (7 bases). The CDR3 sequence is 16 residues long. The germline V gene encodes CDR1 SGHNT and CDR2 YYREEE (reference sequence). V lost 1 base, J lost 2 bases, and 15 bases lay in between. The CDR3 DNA is TGTGCCAGCAGCTTGAGGGGGGGAGGGTTACAAGAGACCCAGTACTTC. This codes for CASSLRGGGLQETQYF.

This chain links TRBV4-3 with TRBJ1-1, with 9 bases that match TRBD1. The CDR3 runs 15 residues. Per the germline V gene, CDR1 is LGHNA and CDR2 is YSLEER. The ends lost 1 base at V and 7 bases at J; junction bases unmatched: 7. CDR3 region: CASSQGTGGYGEAFF. DNA of the CDR3: TGCGCCAGCAGCCAAGGTACAGGGGGCTACGGTGAAGCTTTCTTT.

The chain combines TRBV4-2 with TRBJ1-2; a possible D gene is TRBD1 (6 bases). Between the trimmed V and J ends, which lost 0 bases and 8 bases, there was a span of 19 bases. Germline CDR1 LGHNA, CDR2 YNFKEQ. There are 16 residues in the CDR3. CDR3 region: CASSQDWGGPEVGYTF. The CDR3, as DNA: TGTGCCAGCAGCCAAGATTGGGGGGGGCCCGAGGTCGGCTACACCTTC.

The V gene is TRBV6-6, the J gene TRBJ2-1; D remains ambiguous. The CDR3 has 13 residues. V was cut by 5 bases and J by 3 bases, with 8 bases left in between. Looked up from germline, CDR1 is MNHNY and CDR2 is SVGAGI (reference sequence). Written as DNA, the CDR3 is TGTGCCAGCAGTAGAGGCAGCTACAATGAGCAGTTCTTC. Its translation is CASSRGSYNEQFF.

This clone was observed a handful of times. This sequence joins TRBV9 and TRBJ1-5; D is possibly TRBD1 (6 bases). Germline V lookup: CDR1 SGDLS, CDR2 YYNGEE. The germline V and J ends were trimmed by 2 bases and 4 bases, with 13 bases remaining between them. This CDR3 has 15 residues. This chain's CDR3 is CASSVSGGPNQPQHF. The CDR3 region has the DNA TGTGCCAGCAGCGTCTCGGGGGGGCCAAATCAGCCCCAGCATTTT.

About this clone: At one end, the junction sequence differs from germline, possibly due to a read error. The chain recombines TRBV27 with TRBJ1-6, with 7 bases fitting TRBD1. Germline values: CDR1 MNHEY, CDR2 SMNVEV (reference sequence). This CDR3 spans 15 amino acids. CDR3 nucleotides: TGTGCCAGCAGAGCCGGGACAGCTTATAGTTCACCCCTCCACTTT. It encodes CASRAGTAYSSPLHF.

This clone was found once. CDR3 DNA: TGTGCCAGCAGCTTCGCGGGGGGGCCAAGTAATGAGCAGTTCTTC. This encodes CASSFAGGPSNEQFF. This chain connects TRBV5-6 to TRBJ2-1, with 9 bases lining up with TRBD2. The trim removed 2 bases at V and 7 bases at J, leaving 7 bases unmatched. The germline gives CDR1 SGHDT, CDR2 YYEEEE. The CDR3 covers 15 residues. Together with reference TRBV5-6 and TRBJ2-1, the CDR3 gives the full variable domain: DAGVTQSPTHLIKTRGQQVTLRCSPKSGHDTVSWYQQALGQGPQFIFQYYEEEERQRGNFPDRFSGHQFPNYSSELNVNALLLGDSALYLCASSFAGGPSNEQFFGPGTRLTVL.

V and J are TRBV30 and TRBJ1-1; D not certain. Germline-derived CDR1 and CDR2 are GTSNPN and SVGIG (reference sequence). The CDR3 loop spans 13 amino acids. V was cut by 3 bases and J by 0 bases, with 8 bases left in between. CDR3 sequence (DNA): TGTGCCTGGAGGAGGCAGCTGAACACTGAAGCTTTCTTT. Amino acids: CAWRRQLNTEAFF.

The CDR3 bases are TGCGCCAGCAGTGAAGGGGGATACGGGCCCCAGCATTTT. It yields the protein CASSEGGYGPQHF. V gene TRBV10-2 combines with J gene TRBJ1-5, with D perhaps matching TRBD1 (6 bases). Deletions cut 3 bases from V and 9 bases from J, with 12 bases between. Germline CDR1 and CDR2: WSHSY and SAAADI. This CDR3 is 13 amino acids long.

The chain is built from TRBV6-1 and TRBJ2-5; D may be TRBD2 (5 bases). V dropped 6 bases and J dropped 2 bases, with 13 bases sitting between them. Germline assignment: CDR1 MNHNS and CDR2 SASEGT. The CDR3 loop spans 14 amino acids. The CDR3 loop reads CASRRLAGQETQYF. The CDR3 bases are TGTGCCAGCAGACGTCTCGCGGGTCAAGAGACCCAGTACTTC.

The genes are TRBV2 and TRBJ2-2; TRBD2 agrees at 7 bases. J was trimmed by 1 base and V by 3 bases; bases with no gene match: 11. Germline CDR1 reads SNHLY; CDR2 reads FYNNEI. This CDR3 region has 18 residues. The CDR3 sequence is CASSERSLAVLNTGELFF. DNA for the CDR3: TGTGCCAGCAGTGAGAGGAGCCTAGCGGTCCTGAACACCGGGGAGCTGTTTTTT.

V is TRBV27 and J is TRBJ2-5; 8 bases fit TRBD1. Per germline, CDR1 MNHEY and CDR2 SMNVEV (reference sequence). CDR3 length: 14 residues. With V trimmed by 5 bases and J by 5 bases, 7 bases remained unmatched. The CDR3: CASSPGQAGETQYF. The CDR3 DNA sequence: TGTGCCAGCAGTCCGGGACAGGCTGGGGAGACCCAGTACTTC.

The gene calls are TRBV10-3 and TRBJ2-5, with D possibly matching TRBD1 (6 bases). Trimming removed 6 bases from V and 4 bases from J, with 12 bases in between. The CDR3 covers 13 residues. The V gene's germline CDR1 is ENHRY and CDR2 SYGVKD. The CDR3 loop is CAIRPGDIETQYF. CDR3 DNA sequence: TGTGCCATCAGGCCCGGGGACATAGAGACCCAGTACTTC.